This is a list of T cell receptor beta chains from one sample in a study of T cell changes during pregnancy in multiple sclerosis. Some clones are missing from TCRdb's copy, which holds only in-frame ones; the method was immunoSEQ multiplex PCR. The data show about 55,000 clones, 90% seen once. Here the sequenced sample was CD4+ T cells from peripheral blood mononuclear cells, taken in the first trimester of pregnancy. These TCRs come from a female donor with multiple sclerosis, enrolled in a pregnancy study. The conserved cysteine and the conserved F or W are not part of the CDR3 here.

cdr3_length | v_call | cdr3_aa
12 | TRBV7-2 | ASSKLAGGYEQY
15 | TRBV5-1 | ASSLVGTGTFSYEQY
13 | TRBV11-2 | ASSYSDSSGNTIY
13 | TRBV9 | ASSAGDRGNSPLH
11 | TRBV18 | ASSPGLNQPQH
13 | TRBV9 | ASSVRTGHGSEQY
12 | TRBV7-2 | ASSFGQGLTEAF
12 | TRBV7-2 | ASSLRQGYNEQF
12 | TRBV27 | ASSRDRWGYEQY
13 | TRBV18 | ASSPIRTGGYEQY
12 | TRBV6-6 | ASTKTGYYYEQY
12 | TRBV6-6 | ASVRGQGYHEQY
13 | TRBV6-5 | ASSYGGAMNTEAF
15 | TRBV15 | ATSRDRGGTRSYEQY
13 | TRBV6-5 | ASSYYGVWGDTQY
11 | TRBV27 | ASSTDRGTEAF
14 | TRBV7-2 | ASSLASGGMITEAF
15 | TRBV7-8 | ASSASAGLGSYNEQF
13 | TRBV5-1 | ASSLERTSGNTIY
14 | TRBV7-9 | ASSPDRDRGVNEQF
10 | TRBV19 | ASTQGWTEAF
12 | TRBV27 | ASRGGFTNQPQH
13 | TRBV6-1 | ASSEQGTGEETQY
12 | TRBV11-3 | ASSSGGWNTEAF
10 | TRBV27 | ASSPQGSEAF
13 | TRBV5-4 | ASSHGGQLNQPQH
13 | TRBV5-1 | ASSPLGSSYNEQF
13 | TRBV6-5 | ASSYSGRGDEKLF
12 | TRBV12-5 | ASGLVLWNTEAF
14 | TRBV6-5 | ASSYRAGGTNTEAF
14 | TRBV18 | ASSPVAGGLTDTQY
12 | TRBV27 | ASSYRGTVHEQY
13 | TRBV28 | ASSGGTGEFGELF
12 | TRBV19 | ASSPLAGTNEQF
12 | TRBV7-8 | ASSSRSLQETQY
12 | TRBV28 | ASNRWSSYNEQF
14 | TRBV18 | ASSPGELVVNTEAF
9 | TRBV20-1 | SARDRETQY
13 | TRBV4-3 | ASSQGQGVVNEQF
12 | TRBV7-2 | ASSHYREGNTIY
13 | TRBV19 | ASRQGAVDNSPLH
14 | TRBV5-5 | ASSTRLDRVNYGYT
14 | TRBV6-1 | ASSEISGGGGETQY
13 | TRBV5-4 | ASSLGRGLGGEQF
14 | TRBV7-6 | ASSLGSGASIDTQY